These T cell receptor beta chains were read from a single sample in a study of T cell repertoires in cytomegalovirus infection. MiXCR, run by TCRdb on the reads, gives a single entry per CDR3 protein. The sample yields 900,000 to 950,000 distinct CDR3 sequences, roughly 30% seen once. Their specific antigens are unknown. The material was cultured CD8+ T cells from PBMCs, obtained from culture after CMV antigen stimulation. The receptors shown here come from a human donor in good health (CMV status not recorded). Some clones in this sample may be carry-over from other donors' samples. The CDR3 runs from the conserved cysteine through the conserved F or W. The order of the fields is CDR3 DNA, CDR3 protein, J gene, clone size, D gene, V gene. The D gene is left open where the match is weak. Not all rows give a size; the values are once, few, many and, for expanded clones, a class.

TGTGCCAGCAGTCCACAGGGGTATGTGAACACTGAAGCTTTCTTT | CASSPQGYVNTEAFF | TRBJ1-1 | NA | TRBD1 | TRBV6-2/TRBV6-3
TGTGCCAGCAGCTTAGCGGGGAGGAGGACTACAGATACGCAGTATTTT | CASSLAGRRTTDTQYF | TRBJ2-3 | many | NA | TRBV7-8
TGTGCCAGCAGCCCATCCTTGGGCGGGGACCCCGACAATGAGCAGTTCTTC | CASSPSLGGDPDNEQFF | TRBJ2-1 | NA | NA | TRBV4-2
TGTGCCAGCAGTTACTCCGGGGAGGGTCTAACCTACGAGCAGTACTTC | CASSYSGEGLTYEQYF | TRBJ2-7 | NA | TRBD2 | TRBV6-5
TGTGCCAGCAGTTACCGACAGGGGGGATATGCAACTAATGAAAAACTGTTTTTT | CASSYRQGGYATNEKLFF | TRBJ1-4 | NA | TRBD1 | TRBV6-8
TGTGCCAGTAGTATTGGCGGGGCCACTGAAGCTTTCTTT | CASSIGGATEAFF | TRBJ1-1 | NA | NA | TRBV19
TGTGCCAGCAGCCCTCGGGTCCTTTTATACAATGAGCAGTTCTTC | CASSPRVLLYNEQFF | TRBJ2-1 | many | NA | TRBV7-2
TGTGCCGTTCCGTACCAGGGATGGAACACCGGGGAGCTGTTTTTT | CAVPYQGWNTGELFF | TRBJ2-2 | few | NA | TRBV27
TGTGCCAGCAGCTTAATTGATCAAGAGGGCCCTAGCACAGATACGCAGTATTTT | CASSLIDQEGPSTDTQYF | TRBJ2-3 | NA | NA | TRBV7-9
TGTGCCAGCAGTTTGACAGCGGGGGTCGACGAGCAGTACTTC | CASSLTAGVDEQYF | TRBJ2-7 | NA | TRBD2 | TRBV12-3/TRBV12-4
TGCGCCAGCAGCCAAGAGGCCGCGGCCTACAATGAGCAGTTCTTC | CASSQEAAAYNEQFF | TRBJ2-1 | NA | NA | TRBV4-1
TGTGCCAGCAGCTTAGAGGCGGGGACAGGGGTTGGTGGGGCCAACGTCCTGACTTTC | CASSLEAGTGVGGANVLTF | TRBJ2-6 | many | TRBD1 | TRBV7-9
TGTGCTAGTGGTTTCCTTCTTGACCCACACTGGAGTTCACCCCTCCACTTT | CASGFLLDPHWSSPLHF | TRBJ1-6 | NA | NA | TRBV12-5
TGTGCCAGCAGTCAGACAGTCACGAACACCGGGGAGCTGTTTTTT | CASSQTVTNTGELFF | TRBJ2-2 | NA | NA | TRBV2
TGTGCCAGCGGAGGGGACATCCAGAACACCGGGGAGCTGTTTTTT | CASGGDIQNTGELFF | TRBJ2-2 | few | NA | TRBV2
TGTGCCAGCAGCCAAGATGTCGGGGGACTAGCGGGGGGGCCGTACCCAGATACGCAGTATTTT | CASSQDVGGLAGGPYPDTQYF | TRBJ2-3 | NA | TRBD2 | TRBV14
TGTGCCAGCAGCTTCCCCGACACCCCTGGGTACGAGCAGTACTTC | CASSFPDTPGYEQYF | TRBJ2-7 | NA | NA | TRBV11-2
TGCGCCAGCAGCCAAGACGGGACAGCGAACACTGAAGCTTTCTTT | CASSQDGTANTEAFF | TRBJ1-1 | few | TRBD1 | TRBV4-1
TGTGCCAGCAGTTTTCACCCTGCTACAGGGGCTGGGGCCAACGTCCTGACTTTC | CASSFHPATGAGANVLTF | TRBJ2-6 | few | TRBD1 | TRBV12-3/TRBV12-4
TGCGCCAGCAGCCAAGATAGGGGCCGATCGGCCTACAATGAGCAGTTCTTC | CASSQDRGRSAYNEQFF | TRBJ2-1 | few | NA | TRBV4-3
TGTGCCAGCAGCGCCAGGTGGACACGCACAGATACGCAGTATTTT | CASSARWTRTDTQYF | TRBJ2-3 | NA | NA | TRBV9
TGTGCCAGTAGCCCGGAAGGACGGTCCCAAGAGACCCAGTACTTC | CASSPEGRSQETQYF | TRBJ2-5 | few | NA | TRBV19